The entry below describes one T cell receptor (beta chain). Its antigen remains unidentified. Profiling relied on immunoSEQ multiplex PCR, and the TCRdb table lists in-frame clones only, not all of them. This table holds about 320,000 clones, nearly 95% found once. CDR1 and CDR2 (germline): SGDLS, YYNGEE. V was clipped by 3 bases and J by 2 bases, with 11 bases between them. CDR3 length: 14 amino acids. The entry originates in a study of brain T cells in children with intractable seizures. Study results and caveats: Pre- and post-surgery blood differed in depth, so pre-surgery absences may be undersampling. Viral specificity was inferred only from CDR3 similarity; HCMV serostatus was unknown.

Time point: blood from clinic visit 5 months post-surgery; TSC patient then seizure free. Surgery cases with the highest brain T cell transcript signatures were chosen for sequencing. Before surgery, patients took at least one anti-epileptic drug. Material: peripheral blood, obtained roughly 5 months after surgery. This sequence originates from a boy younger than two with tuberous sclerosis and intractable seizures. V and J are TRBV9 and TRBJ1-1, with D perhaps matching TRBD1 (5 bases). CDR3: CASSERGVNTEAFF. CDR3 nucleotide sequence: TGTGCCAGCAGCGAAAGGGGCGTTAACACTGAAGCTTTCTTT.